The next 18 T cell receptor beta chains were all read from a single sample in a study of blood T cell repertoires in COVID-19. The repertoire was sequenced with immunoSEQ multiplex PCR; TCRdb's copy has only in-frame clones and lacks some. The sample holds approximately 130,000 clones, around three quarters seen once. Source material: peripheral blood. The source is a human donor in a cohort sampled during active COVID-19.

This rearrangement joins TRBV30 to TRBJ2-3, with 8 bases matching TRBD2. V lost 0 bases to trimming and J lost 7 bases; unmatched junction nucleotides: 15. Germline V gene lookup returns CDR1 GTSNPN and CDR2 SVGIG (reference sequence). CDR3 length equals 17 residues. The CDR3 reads CAWSVEVGLAGFNTQYF. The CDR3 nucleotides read TGTGCCTGGAGTGTAGAGGTTGGTCTAGCGGGTTTCAATACGCAGTATTTT.

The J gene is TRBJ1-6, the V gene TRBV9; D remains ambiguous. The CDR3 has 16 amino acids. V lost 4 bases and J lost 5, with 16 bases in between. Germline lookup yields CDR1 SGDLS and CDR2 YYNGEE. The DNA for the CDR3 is TGTGCCAGCAGCCCTAACTCTAATGCGAATAATTCACCCCTCCACTTT. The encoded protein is CASSPNSNANNSPLHF. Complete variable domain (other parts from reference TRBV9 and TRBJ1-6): DSGVTQTPKHLITATGQRVTLRCSPRSGDLSVYWYQQSLDQGLQFLIQYYNGEERAKGNILERFSAQQFPDLHSELNLSSLELGDSALYFCASSPNSNANNSPLHFGNGTRLTVT.

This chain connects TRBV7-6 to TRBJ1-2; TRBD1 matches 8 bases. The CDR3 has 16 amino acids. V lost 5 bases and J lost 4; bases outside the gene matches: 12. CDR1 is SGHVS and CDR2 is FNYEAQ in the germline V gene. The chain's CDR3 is CASSPRQGSSFYGYTF. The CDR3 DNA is TGTGCCAGCAGCCCACGACAGGGGTCTTCCTTCTATGGCTACACCTTC. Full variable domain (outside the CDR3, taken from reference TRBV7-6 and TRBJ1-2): GAGVSQSPRYKVTKRGQDVALRCDPISGHVSLYWYRQALGQGPEFLTYFNYEAQQDKSGLPNDRFSAERPEGSISTLTIQRTEQRDSAMYRCASSPRQGSSFYGYTFGSGTRLTVV.

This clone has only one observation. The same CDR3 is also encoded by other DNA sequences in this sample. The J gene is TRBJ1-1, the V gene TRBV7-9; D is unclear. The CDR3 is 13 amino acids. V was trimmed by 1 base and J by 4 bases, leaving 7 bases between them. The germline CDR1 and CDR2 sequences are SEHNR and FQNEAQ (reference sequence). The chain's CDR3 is CASSLDRGTEAFF. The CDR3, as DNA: TGTGCCAGCAGCTTAGACCGGGGCACTGAAGCTTTCTTT.

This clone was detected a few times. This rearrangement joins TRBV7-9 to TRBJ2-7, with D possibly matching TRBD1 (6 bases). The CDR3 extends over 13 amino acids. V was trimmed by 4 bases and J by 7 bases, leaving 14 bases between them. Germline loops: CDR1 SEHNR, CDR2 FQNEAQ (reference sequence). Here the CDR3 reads CASSSRGPEEQYF. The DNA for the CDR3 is TGTGCCAGCAGCTCCAGGGGTCCTGAGGAGCAGTACTTC.

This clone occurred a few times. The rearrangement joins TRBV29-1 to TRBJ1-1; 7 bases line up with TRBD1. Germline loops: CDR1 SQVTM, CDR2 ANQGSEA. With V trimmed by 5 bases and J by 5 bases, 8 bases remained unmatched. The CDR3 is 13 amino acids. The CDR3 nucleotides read TGCAGCGTTTTGTTAAACAGGGGAACTGAAGCTTTCTTT. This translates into CSVLLNRGTEAFF.

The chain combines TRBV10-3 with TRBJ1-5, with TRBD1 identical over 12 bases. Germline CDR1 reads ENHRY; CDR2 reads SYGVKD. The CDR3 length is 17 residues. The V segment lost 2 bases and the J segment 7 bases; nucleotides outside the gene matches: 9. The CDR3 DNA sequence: TGTGCCATCAGTGAGGCCGCGGGACAGGGGGCGAGGCAGCCCCAGCATTTT. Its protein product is CAISEAAGQGARQPQHF.

This CDR3 reads CASGAAAHYEQYF. The DNA for the CDR3 is TGTGCCAGTGGGGCGGCAGCGCATTACGAGCAGTACTTC. This chain uses TRBV19 with TRBJ2-7; a weak D match, TRBD1 (5 bases). There are 13 residues in the CDR3. Trimming removed 8 bases from V and 4 bases from J, with 15 bases in between. Germline lookup yields CDR1 LNHDA and CDR2 SQIVND (reference sequence).

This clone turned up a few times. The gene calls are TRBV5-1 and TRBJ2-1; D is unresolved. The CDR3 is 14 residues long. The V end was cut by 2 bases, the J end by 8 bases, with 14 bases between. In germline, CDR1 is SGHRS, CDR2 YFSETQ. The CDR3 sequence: CASSFGRSPDEQFF. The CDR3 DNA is TGCGCCAGCAGCTTTGGCAGGTCTCCGGATGAGCAGTTCTTC.

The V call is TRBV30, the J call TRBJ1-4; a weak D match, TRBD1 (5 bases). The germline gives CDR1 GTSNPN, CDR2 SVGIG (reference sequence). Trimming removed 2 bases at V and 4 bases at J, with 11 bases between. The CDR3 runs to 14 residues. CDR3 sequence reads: CAWSPGRGNEKLFF. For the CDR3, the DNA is TGTGCCTGGAGTCCCGGGAGGGGTAATGAAAAACTGTTTTTT.

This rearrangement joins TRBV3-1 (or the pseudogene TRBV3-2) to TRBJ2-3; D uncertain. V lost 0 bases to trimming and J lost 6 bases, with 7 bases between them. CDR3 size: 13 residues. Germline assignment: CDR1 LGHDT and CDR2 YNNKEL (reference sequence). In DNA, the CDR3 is TGTGCCAGCAGCCAAGATCCAGGTGATACGCAGTATTTT. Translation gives CASSQDPGDTQYF.

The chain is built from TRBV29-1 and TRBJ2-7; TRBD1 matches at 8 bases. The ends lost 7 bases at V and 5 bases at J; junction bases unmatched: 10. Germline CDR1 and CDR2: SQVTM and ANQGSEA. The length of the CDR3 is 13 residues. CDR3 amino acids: CSGQGPSRDEQYF. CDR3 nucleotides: TGCAGCGGACAGGGGCCTAGTAGGGACGAGCAGTACTTC.

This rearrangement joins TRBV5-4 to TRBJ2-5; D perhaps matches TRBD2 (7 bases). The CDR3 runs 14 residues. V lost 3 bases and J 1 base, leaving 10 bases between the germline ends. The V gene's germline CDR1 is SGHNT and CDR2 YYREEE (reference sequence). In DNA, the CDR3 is TGTGCCAGCAGCTCGAGGGGGGGCCAAGAGACCCAGTACTTC. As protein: CASSSRGGQETQYF. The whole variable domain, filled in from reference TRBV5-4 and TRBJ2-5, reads ETGVTQSPTHLIKTRGQQVTLRCSSQSGHNTVSWYQQALGQGPQFIFQYYREEENGRGNFPPRFSGLQFPNYSSELNVNALELDDSALYLCASSSRGGQETQYFGPGTRLLVL.

As DNA, the CDR3 is TGTGCCGTCGGACAGGGGCGGGAGTCGGAAAAACTGTTTTTT. Its translation is CAVGQGRESEKLFF. J is TRBJ1-4 and V is TRBV10-3; 9 bases line up with TRBD1. The ends lost 11 bases at V and 8 bases at J; junction bases unmatched: 12. Germline lookup yields CDR1 ENHRY and CDR2 SYGVKD. The CDR3 covers 14 residues.

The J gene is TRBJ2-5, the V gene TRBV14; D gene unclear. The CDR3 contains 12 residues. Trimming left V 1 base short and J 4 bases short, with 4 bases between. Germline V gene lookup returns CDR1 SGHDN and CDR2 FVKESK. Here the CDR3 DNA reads TGTGCCAGCAGCCAAGCTCGAGAGACCCAGTACTTC. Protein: CASSQARETQYF. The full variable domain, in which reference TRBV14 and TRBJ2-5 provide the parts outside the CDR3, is EAGVTQFPSHSVIEKGQTVTLRCDPISGHDNLYWYRRVMGKEIKFLLHFVKESKQDESGMPNNRFLAERTGGTYSTLKVQPAELEDSGVYFCASSQARETQYFGPGTRLLVL.

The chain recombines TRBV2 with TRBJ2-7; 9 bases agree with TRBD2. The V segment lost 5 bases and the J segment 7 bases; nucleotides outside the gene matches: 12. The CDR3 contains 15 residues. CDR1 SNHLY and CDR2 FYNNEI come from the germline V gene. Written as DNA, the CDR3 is TGTGCCAGCAGTCCACTCGGGACTAGCATCGGTGAGCAGTACTTC. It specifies CASSPLGTSIGEQYF.

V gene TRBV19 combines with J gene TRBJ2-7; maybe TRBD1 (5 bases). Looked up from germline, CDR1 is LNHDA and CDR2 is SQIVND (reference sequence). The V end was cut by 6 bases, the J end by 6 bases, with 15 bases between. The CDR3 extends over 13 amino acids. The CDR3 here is CASSLTGLSEQYF. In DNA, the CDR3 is TGTGCCAGTAGCCTTACAGGTCTCTCCGAGCAGTACTTC.

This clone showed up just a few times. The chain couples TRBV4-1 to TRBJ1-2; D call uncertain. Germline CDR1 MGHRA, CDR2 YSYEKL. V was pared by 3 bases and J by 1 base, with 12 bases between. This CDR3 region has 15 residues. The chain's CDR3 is CASSHRGLINYGYTF. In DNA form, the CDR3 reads TGCGCCAGCAGCCATCGCGGACTAATTAACTATGGCTACACCTTC.